This TCR beta chain was identified during a study of shared clonotypes between healthy human individuals. Study outcomes and limitations: Apart from blood, nothing was sampled; tissue repertoires likely differ. Although depth was large, rarefaction showed that sequencing of the sorted subsets was incomplete.

The protocol was immunoSEQ multiplex PCR, while the TCRdb copy is restricted to in-frame clones and leaves out a portion. The data show roughly 2 million clones, approximately 94% seen once. With regard to this clone: Its antigen remains unidentified.

This CDR3 is 15 amino acids long. J was trimmed by 4 bases and V by 7 bases; bases with no gene match: 10. CDR1 SGHAT and CDR2 FQNNGV come from the germline V gene. The sequencing sample was made of naive CD4+ T cells sorted from blood. Subset in this sample: CD45RA+ positively selected. This chain uses TRBV11-2 with TRBJ2-1, with 7 bases lining up with TRBD2. This clonotype originated in a man aged 18-30 years in good health. The CDR3 reads CASTPTLATYNEQFF. In DNA, the CDR3 is TGTGCCAGCACCCCAACACTAGCGACGTACAATGAGCAGTTCTTC. The full variable domain, with the rest looked up from reference TRBV11-2 and TRBJ2-1, is EAGVAQSPRYKIIEKRQSVAFWCNPISGHATLYWYQQILGQGPKLLIQFQNNGVVDDSQLPKDRFSAERLKGVDSTLKIQPAKLEDSAVYLCASTPTLATYNEQFFGPGTRLTVL.